This entry is about one TCR beta chain. This entry belongs to a study of blood T cell repertoires in COVID-19. About the research overall: Nucleic acid was either cDNA or gDNA, and it came from T cells, B-cell-depleted T cells, or PBMCs.

The V and J ends lost 0 bases and 0 bases respectively, with 6 bases between them. CDR1 KGHSY and CDR2 FQNENV come from the germline V gene. This CDR3 region has 15 residues. Libraries were prepared by immunoSEQ multiplex PCR; TCRdb keeps only in-frame clonotypes and omits some of them. The table records some 150,000 clones, approximately 85% of them present only once. V usage is TRBV16 and J usage is TRBJ1-5; D remains unclear. The sequence was collected from a man aged 55 to 69 with COVID-19, enrolled during active disease. The sequencing sample was made of peripheral blood. CDR3 amino acids: CASSQSRSSNQPQHF. The CDR3 nucleotides are TGTGCCAGCAGCCAATCACGGAGTAGCAATCAGCCCCAGCATTTT.